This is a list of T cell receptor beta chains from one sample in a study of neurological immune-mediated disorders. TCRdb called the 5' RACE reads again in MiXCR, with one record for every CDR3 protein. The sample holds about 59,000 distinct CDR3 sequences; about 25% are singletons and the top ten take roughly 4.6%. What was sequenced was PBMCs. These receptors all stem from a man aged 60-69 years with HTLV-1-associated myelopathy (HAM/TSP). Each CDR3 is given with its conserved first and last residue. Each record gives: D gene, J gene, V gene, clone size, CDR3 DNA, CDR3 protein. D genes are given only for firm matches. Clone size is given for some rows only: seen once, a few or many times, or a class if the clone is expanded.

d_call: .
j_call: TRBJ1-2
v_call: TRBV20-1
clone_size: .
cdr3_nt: TGCAGTGCCGCGGACAGTTTTAACTATGGCTACACCTTC
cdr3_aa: CSAADSFNYGYTF

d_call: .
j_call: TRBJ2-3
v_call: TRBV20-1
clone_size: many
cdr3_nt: TGCAGTGCTAGAGCATTGAGCTACACAGATACGCAGTATTTT
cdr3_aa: CSARALSYTDTQYF

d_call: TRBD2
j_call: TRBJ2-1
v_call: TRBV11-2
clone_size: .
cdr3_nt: TGTGCCACGACTAGCGGGGACCTTTCCTACAATGAGCAGTTCTTC
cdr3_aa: CATTSGDLSYNEQFF

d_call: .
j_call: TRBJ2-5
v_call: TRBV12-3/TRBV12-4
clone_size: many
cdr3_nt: TGTGCCAGCAGTGCCTGGCGGGATCATCGAGAGACCCAGTACTTC
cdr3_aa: CASSAWRDHRETQYF

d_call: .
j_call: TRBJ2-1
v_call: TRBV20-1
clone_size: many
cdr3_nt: TGCAGTGCTAGAGATAGTCGGCGGTCGAGCTCCTACAATGAGCAGTTCTTC
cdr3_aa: CSARDSRRSSSYNEQFF

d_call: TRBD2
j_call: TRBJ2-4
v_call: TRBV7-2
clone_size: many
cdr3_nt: TGTGCCGGCAGCTTAGGGGGACTAGCTTTAGCCAAAAACATTCAGTACTTC
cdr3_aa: CAGSLGGLALAKNIQYF

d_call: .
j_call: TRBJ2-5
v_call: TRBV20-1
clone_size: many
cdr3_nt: TGCAGTGCCAGCCGCGGACCGACCCAAGAGACCCAGTACTTC
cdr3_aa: CSASRGPTQETQYF

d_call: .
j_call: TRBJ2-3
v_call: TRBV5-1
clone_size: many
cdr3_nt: TGCGCCAGCAGCTCAAGTAGTACAGATACGCAGTATTTT
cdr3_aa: CASSSSSTDTQYF

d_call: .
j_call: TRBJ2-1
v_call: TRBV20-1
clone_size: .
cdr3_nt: TGCAGTGCTAAGGAGGGGGGTTGGGATGAGCAGTTCTTC
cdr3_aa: CSAKEGGWDEQFF

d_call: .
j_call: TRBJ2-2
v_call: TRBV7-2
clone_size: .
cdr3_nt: TGTGCCAGCAGCCAACCCAACACCGGGGAGCTGTTTTTT
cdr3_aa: CASSQPNTGELFF

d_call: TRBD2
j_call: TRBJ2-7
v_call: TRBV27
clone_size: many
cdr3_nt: TGTGCCAGCAGTGGGACTAGCGGGAGGGCTGGTGAGCAGTACTTC
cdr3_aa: CASSGTSGRAGEQYF

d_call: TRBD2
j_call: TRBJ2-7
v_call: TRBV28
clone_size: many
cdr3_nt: TGTGCCAGCAGCTTCAGCGGGGGAAGCTCCTACGAGCAGTACTTC
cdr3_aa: CASSFSGGSSYEQYF

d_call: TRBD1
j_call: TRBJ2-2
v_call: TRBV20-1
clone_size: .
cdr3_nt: TGCAGTGCTAGAGAGGGGACAGGGAACACCGGGGAGCTGTTTTTT
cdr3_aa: CSAREGTGNTGELFF

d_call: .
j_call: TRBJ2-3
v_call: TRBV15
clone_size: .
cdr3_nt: TGTGCCACCAGCAGAGAGGTGGGAATAGATACGCAGTATTTT
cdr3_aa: CATSREVGIDTQYF

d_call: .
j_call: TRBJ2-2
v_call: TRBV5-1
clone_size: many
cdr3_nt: TGCGCCAGCAGCTTGGACACGGGGGACACCGGGGAGCTGTTTTTT
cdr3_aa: CASSLDTGDTGELFF

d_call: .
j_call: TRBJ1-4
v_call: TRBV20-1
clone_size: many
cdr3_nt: TGCAGTGCCGGGGTTGGGGCGGGGTTCTACGTAACTAATGAAAAACTGTTTTTT
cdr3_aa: CSAGVGAGFYVTNEKLFF

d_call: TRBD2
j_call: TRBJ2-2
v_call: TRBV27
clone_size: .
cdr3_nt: TGTGCCAGCAGACCTAAAGGACTAGCGGCAAACACCGGGGAGCTGTTTTTT
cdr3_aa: CASRPKGLAANTGELFF

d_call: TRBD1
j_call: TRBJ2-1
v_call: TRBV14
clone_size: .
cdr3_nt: TGTGCCAGCAGCCAGCCGGGACAGGGGGAGAATGAGCAGTTCTTC
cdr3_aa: CASSQPGQGENEQFF

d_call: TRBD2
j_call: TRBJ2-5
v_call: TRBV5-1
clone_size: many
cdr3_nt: TGCGCCAGCAGCCGTTCCGGGACTAGCGAGAAGACCCAGTACTTC
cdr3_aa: CASSRSGTSEKTQYF

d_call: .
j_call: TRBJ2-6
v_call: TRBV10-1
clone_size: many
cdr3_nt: TGCGCCAGCACAGGGACCCCCGGGGCCAACGTCCTGACTTTC
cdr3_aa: CASTGTPGANVLTF

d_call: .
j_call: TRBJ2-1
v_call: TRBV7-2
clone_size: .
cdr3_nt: TGTGCCAGCAGCTTGGGAATGAGTCCCAATGAGCAGTTCTTC
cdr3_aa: CASSLGMSPNEQFF

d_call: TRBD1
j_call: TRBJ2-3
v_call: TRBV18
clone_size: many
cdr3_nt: TGTGCCAGCGCCGACAGGGGGTCTCAAGATACGCAGTATTTT
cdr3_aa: CASADRGSQDTQYF

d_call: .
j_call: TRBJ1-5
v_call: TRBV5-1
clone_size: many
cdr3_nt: TGCGCCAGCAGCATAGACGGTCGAGAGGATCAGCCCCAGCATTTT
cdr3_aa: CASSIDGREDQPQHF

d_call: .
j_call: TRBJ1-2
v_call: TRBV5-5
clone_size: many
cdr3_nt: TGTGCCAGCAGCTTAACGGGCGAGGGGCGGCTCAGCTATGGCTACACCTTC
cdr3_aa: CASSLTGEGRLSYGYTF

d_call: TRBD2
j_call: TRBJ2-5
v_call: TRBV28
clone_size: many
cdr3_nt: TGTGCCAGCAGTCCTACTAGCGGGAGGTCCAGTAGGGAGACCCAGTACTTC
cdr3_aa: CASSPTSGRSSRETQYF

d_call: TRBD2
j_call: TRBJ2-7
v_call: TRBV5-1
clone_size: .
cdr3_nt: TGCGCCAGCAGCTTGGGGCTGACTAGCGGAAAAACCACCCACGAGCAGTACTTC
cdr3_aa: CASSLGLTSGKTTHEQYF

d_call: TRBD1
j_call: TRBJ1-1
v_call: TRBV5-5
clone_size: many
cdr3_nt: TGTGCCAGCAGCCGGGGACAGGGGGCGACTGAAGCTTTCTTT
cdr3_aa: CASSRGQGATEAFF

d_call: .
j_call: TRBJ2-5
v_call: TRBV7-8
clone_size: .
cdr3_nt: TGTGCCAGCAGCCTAAGAGTCTGGGGTGAGACCCAGTACTTC
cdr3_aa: CASSLRVWGETQYF

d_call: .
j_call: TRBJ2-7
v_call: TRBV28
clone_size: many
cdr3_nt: TGTGCCAGCAGCTCCCCCCCATCAGAGCAGTACTTC
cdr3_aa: CASSSPPSEQYF

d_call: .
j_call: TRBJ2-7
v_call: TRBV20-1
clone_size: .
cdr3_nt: TGCAGTGCTAGAGTTGGAGGACCCTACGAGCAGTACTTC
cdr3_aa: CSARVGGPYEQYF

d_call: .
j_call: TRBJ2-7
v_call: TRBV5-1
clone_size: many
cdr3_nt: TGCGCCAGCAGCTTGGAACAGGGAGCCTACGAGCAGTACTTC
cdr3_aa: CASSLEQGAYEQYF

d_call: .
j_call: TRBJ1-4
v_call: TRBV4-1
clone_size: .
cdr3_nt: TGCGCCAGCTTTGGAGGACAGCCCAATGAAAAACTGTTTTTT
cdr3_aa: CASFGGQPNEKLFF

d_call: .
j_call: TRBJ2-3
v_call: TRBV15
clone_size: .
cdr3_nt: TGTGCCACCAGGGCCGTAGGGGCAGGGGCGGGAGATACGCAGTATTTT
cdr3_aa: CATRAVGAGAGDTQYF

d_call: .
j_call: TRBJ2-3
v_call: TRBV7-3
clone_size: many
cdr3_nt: TGTGCCAGCAGCTTAACCCCGTCAGATACGCAGTATTTT
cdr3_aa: CASSLTPSDTQYF

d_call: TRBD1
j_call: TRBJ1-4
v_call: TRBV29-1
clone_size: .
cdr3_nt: TGCAGCGCTGGACAGGATAATGAAAAACTGTTTTTT
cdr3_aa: CSAGQDNEKLFF

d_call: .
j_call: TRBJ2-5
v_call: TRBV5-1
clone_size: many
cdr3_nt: TGCGCCAGCAGCTTGGTAGCAGGGCGGCAAGAGACCCAGTACTTC
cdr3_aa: CASSLVAGRQETQYF

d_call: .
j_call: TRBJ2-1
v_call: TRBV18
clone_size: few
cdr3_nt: TGTGCCAGCTCCCCGCAGGGTGGGGCTAGTGATGAGCAGTTCTTC
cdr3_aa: CASSPQGGASDEQFF

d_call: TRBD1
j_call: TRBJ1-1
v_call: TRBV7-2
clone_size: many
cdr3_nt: TGTGCCAGCAGCTTGACAGGGATGGCTGAAGCTTTCTTT
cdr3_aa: CASSLTGMAEAFF

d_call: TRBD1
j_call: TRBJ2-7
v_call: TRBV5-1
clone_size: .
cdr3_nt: TGCGCCAGCAGCCTTCCGGGACAGGGGGTGTACGAGCAGTACTTC
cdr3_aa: CASSLPGQGVYEQYF

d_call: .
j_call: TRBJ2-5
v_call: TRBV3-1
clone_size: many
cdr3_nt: TGTGCCAGCAGCCGGGGCTCGTCGGAGACCCAGTACTTC
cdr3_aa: CASSRGSSETQYF

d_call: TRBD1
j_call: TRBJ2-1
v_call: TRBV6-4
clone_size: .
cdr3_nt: TGTGCCAGCAGTGACTTGGGGACAGGTTTCAATGAGCAGTTCTTC
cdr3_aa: CASSDLGTGFNEQFF

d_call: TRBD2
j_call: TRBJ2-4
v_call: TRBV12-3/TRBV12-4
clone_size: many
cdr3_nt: TGTGCCACGACTAGCATAGGAGCCAAAAACATTCAGTACTTC
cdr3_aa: CATTSIGAKNIQYF

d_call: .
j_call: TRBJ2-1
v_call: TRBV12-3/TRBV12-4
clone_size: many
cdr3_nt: TGTGCCAGCAGTTTTCGGAGGAATGAGCAGTTCTTC
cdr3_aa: CASSFRRNEQFF

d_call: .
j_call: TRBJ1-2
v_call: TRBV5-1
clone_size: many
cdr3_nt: TGCGCCAGCAGCTTGAGCCCGGCCCCAGCTAACTATGGCTACACCTTC
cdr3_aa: CASSLSPAPANYGYTF

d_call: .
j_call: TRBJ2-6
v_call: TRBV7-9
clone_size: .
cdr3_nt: TGTGCCTGCCGGAGCTCTGGGGCCAACGTCCTGACTTTC
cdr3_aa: CACRSSGANVLTF

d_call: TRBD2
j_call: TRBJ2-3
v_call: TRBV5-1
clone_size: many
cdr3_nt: TGCGCCAGCAGCTTGGGGTTTACTAGCGGGATGGCAGATACGCAGTATTTT
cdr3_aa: CASSLGFTSGMADTQYF

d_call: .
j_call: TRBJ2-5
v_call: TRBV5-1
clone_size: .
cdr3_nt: TGCGCCAGCCAGGAGGGAGCCGTAGTAGTGGAGACCCAGTACTTC
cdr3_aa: CASQEGAVVVETQYF

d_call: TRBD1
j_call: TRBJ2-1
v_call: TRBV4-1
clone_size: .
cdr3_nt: TGCGCCAGCAGCCAAACCTTATCCGGGACAGGGGCCCTAAGTGAGCAGTTCTTC
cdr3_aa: CASSQTLSGTGALSEQFF

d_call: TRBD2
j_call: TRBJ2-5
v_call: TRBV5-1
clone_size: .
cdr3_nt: TGCGCCAGCAGCCCGGGACTAGCGGGAGGCGAGGAGACCCAGTACTTC
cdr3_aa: CASSPGLAGGEETQYF

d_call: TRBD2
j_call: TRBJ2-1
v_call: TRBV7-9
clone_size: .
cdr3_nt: TGTGCCAGCAGCTCTCCCGCCGGGACTAAATTTGAGCAGTTCTTC
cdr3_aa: CASSSPAGTKFEQFF

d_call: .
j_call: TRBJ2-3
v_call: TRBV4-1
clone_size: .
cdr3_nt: TGCGCCAGCAGCCAAGTAATGATTTTCATAGATACGCAGTATTTT
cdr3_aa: CASSQVMIFIDTQYF

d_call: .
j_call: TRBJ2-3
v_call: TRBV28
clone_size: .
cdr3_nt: TGTGCCAGTACACCTTCCTCCAGCCCGAATACGCAGTATTTT
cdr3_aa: CASTPSSSPNTQYF

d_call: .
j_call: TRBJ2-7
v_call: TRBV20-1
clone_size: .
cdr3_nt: TGCAGTGCAGGCCGGGGGTCAACGGGCGAGCAGTACTTC
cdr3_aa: CSAGRGSTGEQYF

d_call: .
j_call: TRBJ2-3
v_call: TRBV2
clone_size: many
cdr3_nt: TGTGCCAGCAGTGGTCTGGCGGATACGCAGTATTTT
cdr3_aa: CASSGLADTQYF

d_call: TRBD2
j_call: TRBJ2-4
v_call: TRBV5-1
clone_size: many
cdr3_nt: TGCGCCAGCAGCGCGGGACTAGCGGATTATCAGTACTTC
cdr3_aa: CASSAGLADYQYF